Sequencing of this T cell receptor beta chain was carried out in a study of blood T cell repertoires in COVID-19. The germline CDR1 and CDR2 sequences are MGHRA and YSYEKL. Trimming left V 8 bases short and J 7 bases short, with 23 bases between. This CDR3 contains 16 residues. Authors' processing steps: Using reference gene primer amplification, nucleated cell counts were estimated. Here immunoSEQ multiplex PCR was the method, and the copy in TCRdb shows in-frame clones only, minus some. That table is the source of V, J and clone size, and D and trimming were worked out from the DNA. Altogether 150,000 to 200,000 clones are present, more than 85% being singletons, with the ten largest covering 7%.

This sequence joins TRBV4-1 and TRBJ1-4; D may be TRBD1 (6 bases). The TCR comes from a woman aged 80 or over in a cohort sampled during active or convalescent COVID-19. Specimen: peripheral blood. The CDR3 region has the DNA TGCGCCAGCGACCGGGACAAATACGGGATGGGTGAAAAACTGTTTTTT. Amino acids: CASDRDKYGMGEKLFF.